The 18 T cell receptor beta chains listed next were all sequenced from one sample in a study of T cell responses to AZD1222 COVID-19 vaccine. The protocol was immunoSEQ multiplex PCR, while the TCRdb copy is restricted to in-frame clones and leaves out a portion. The sample has 150,000 to 200,000 clones, about 91% seen once. This material consisted of peripheral blood, taken 28 days after the second AZD1222 dose. The source of these receptors is an adult who received the AZD1222 COVID-19 vaccine.

The chain employs TRBV27 and TRBJ2-3; D is perhaps TRBD1 (5 bases). The CDR3 runs 15 residues. CDR1 and CDR2 from the germline V gene are MNHEY and SMNVEV (reference sequence). Trimming shortened V by 3 bases and J by 5 bases, and 15 bases separated the two germline ends. The CDR3 DNA sequence: TGTGCCAGCAGTTTTAAGGGGCCAGGCCAAGATACGCAGTATTTT. It specifies CASSFKGPGQDTQYF.

The V call is TRBV11-2, the J call TRBJ2-2, with TRBD1 matching over 7 bases. Germline CDR1 SGHAT, CDR2 FQNNGV. The junction had 5 bases not matched to a gene; V was cut back by 3 bases and J by 4 bases. The CDR3 contains 15 residues. The CDR3 protein is CASSFGQAGTGELFF. Written as DNA, the CDR3 is TGTGCCAGCAGCTTCGGACAGGCGGGCACCGGGGAGCTGTTTTTT.

This clone was detected a few times. The chain carries TRBV6-4 and TRBJ2-1; TRBD2 agrees at 7 bases. Germline CDR1 reads MRHNA; CDR2 reads SNTAGT. The V and J ends lost 2 bases and 4 bases, in that order; junction bases with no gene match: 5. The CDR3 consists of 15 residues. The CDR3 loop is CASSDAGGGYNEQFF. The CDR3 DNA follows: TGTGCCAGCAGTGACGCGGGCGGGGGATACAATGAGCAGTTCTTC.

The chain links TRBV27 to TRBJ1-6, with D possibly being TRBD1 (5 bases). Germline V gives CDR1 MNHEY, CDR2 SMNVEV (reference sequence). The length of the CDR3 is 16 residues. The V and J ends lost 4 bases and 7 bases respectively, with 17 bases between them. CDR3 sequence (DNA): TGTGCCAGCAGTTGGGCCACCGGGACGGCCAATTCACCCCTCCACTTT. Translating it yields CASSWATGTANSPLHF.

This clone was counted between two and nine times. The V gene is TRBV2, the J gene TRBJ1-1, with a weak D call TRBD1 (6 bases). This CDR3 has 14 amino acids. The V gene's germline CDR1 is SNHLY and CDR2 FYNNEI. Trimming pared 6 bases from V and 4 bases from J, leaving 15 bases between. CDR3: CASRSSTGSTEAFF. The CDR3 DNA reads TGTGCCAGCAGGTCATCGACAGGTTCCACTGAAGCTTTCTTT.

The gene calls are TRBV7-2 and TRBJ1-1; D not resolved. Germline CDR1 is SGHTA and CDR2 is FQGNSA. V shed 2 bases and J shed 1 base, with 17 bases lying between them. CDR3 length equals 17 residues. This CDR3 reads CASSLIRQARGNTEAFF. The CDR3 coding sequence is TGTGCCAGCAGCTTAATCCGGCAGGCGAGAGGGAACACTGAAGCTTTCTTT. The full variable domain, completed using reference TRBV7-2 and TRBJ1-1, is GAGVSQSPSNKVTEKGKDVELRCDPISGHTALYWYRQSLGQGLEFLIYFQGNSAPDKSGLPSDRFSAERTGGSVSTLTIQRTQQEDSAVYLCASSLIRQARGNTEAFFGQGTRLTVV.

The V gene is TRBV3-1 (or the pseudogene TRBV3-2), the J gene TRBJ1-5, with TRBD1 matching over 11 bases. Germline trimming cut 5 bases from V and 5 bases from J; bases unmatched to any gene: 2. The CDR3 contains 14 residues. CDR1 is LGHDT and CDR2 is YNNKEL in the germline V gene (reference sequence). CDR3 amino acids: CASSGTGGYQPQHF. The CDR3 nucleotides are TGTGCCAGCAGCGGGACAGGGGGGTATCAGCCCCAGCATTTT.

CDR3 loop: CATSRASTDTQYF. For the CDR3, the DNA is TGTGCCACAAGCAGGGCTAGCACAGATACGCAGTATTTT. V gene TRBV30 combines with J gene TRBJ2-3, with a weak D call TRBD1 (5 bases). Deletions cut 8 bases from V and 0 bases from J, with 12 bases between. The CDR3 covers 13 residues. From germline, CDR1 is GTSNPN and CDR2 SVGIG (reference sequence).

The chain joins TRBV19 to TRBJ1-4; D remains ambiguous. Trimming took 5 bases from V and 8 from J, leaving 12 bases between them. The germline gives CDR1 LNHDA, CDR2 SQIVND (reference sequence). The CDR3 has 13 amino acids. The CDR3 DNA sequence: TGTGCCAGTAGTGCGGGGAACCAGGAAAAACTGTTTTTT. Encoded protein: CASSAGNQEKLFF.

The chain joins TRBV6-5 to TRBJ2-2, with 8 bases identical to TRBD1. The CDR3 totals 16 residues. Germline loops: CDR1 MNHEY, CDR2 SVGAGI. V shed 4 bases, J shed 5 bases, and the junction held 9 bases outside the gene matches. The CDR3 spells CASSSAGTGRTGELFF. The CDR3 DNA reads as TGTGCCAGCAGTTCAGCCGGGACAGGACGTACCGGGGAGCTGTTTTTT.

This chain uses TRBV5-1 with TRBJ2-2; D might be TRBD2 (6 bases). The CDR3 loop spans 15 amino acids. Germline CDR1 SGHRS, CDR2 YFSETQ. With 1 base removed from V and 0 bases from J, the gap between germline ends came to 7 bases. The CDR3 coding sequence is TGCGCCAGCAGCTTGCGACTAGCGAACACCGGGGAGCTGTTTTTT. This codes for CASSLRLANTGELFF.

The chain is built from TRBV5-1 and TRBJ2-3; 9 positions match TRBD1. Losses at the gene ends were 1 base for V and 4 bases for J; bases not matched to a gene: 4. The germline V gene has CDR1 SGHRS and CDR2 YFSETQ. The CDR3 loop spans 15 amino acids. CDR3 in DNA: TGCGCCAGCAGCTTGTACAGGGGGCACTCAGATACGCAGTATTTT. It yields the protein CASSLYRGHSDTQYF. The full variable domain, rest sourced from reference TRBV5-1 and TRBJ2-3, is KAGVTQTPRYLIKTRGQQVTLSCSPISGHRSVSWYQQTPGQGLQFLFEYFSETQRNKGNFPGRFSGRQFSNSRSEMNVSTLELGDSALYLCASSLYRGHSDTQYFGPGTRLTVL.

The chain carries TRBV27 and TRBJ1-2; 7 nucleotides match TRBD1. The V and J ends lost 5 bases and 2 bases, in that order; junction bases with no gene match: 2. Per the germline V gene, CDR1 is MNHEY and CDR2 is SMNVEV (reference sequence). The CDR3 sequence is 13 residues long. CDR3: CASSRDRNYGYTF. Here the CDR3 DNA reads TGTGCCAGCAGTCGGGACAGAAACTATGGCTACACCTTC.

V is TRBV28 and J is TRBJ1-5, with 7 nucleotides matching TRBD1. V dropped 6 bases and J dropped 6; count of bases not matched to a gene: 11. Germline CDR1 and CDR2: MDHEN and SYDVKM. This CDR3 has 15 amino acids. The DNA for the CDR3 is TGTGCCAGCAGCCCCCCCCGACAGGGATCTCAGCCCCAGCATTTT. Encoded protein: CASSPPRQGSQPQHF.

J is TRBJ2-1 and V is TRBV11-2, with D possibly matching TRBD2 (6 bases). Trimming took 1 base from V and 7 from J, leaving 14 bases between them. CDR1 is SGHAT, CDR2 FQNNGV, per germline. The CDR3 is 15 residues long. The CDR3 DNA follows: TGTGCCAGCAGCTTAGGGGCTAGCGAAGGGAATGAGCAGTTCTTC. The encoded protein is CASSLGASEGNEQFF.

This chain joins TRBV28 and TRBJ1-5; unclear D gene. V lost 6 bases and J lost 4, with 10 bases in between. The germline V gene encodes CDR1 MDHEN and CDR2 SYDVKM. The CDR3 runs to 13 residues. The DNA of the CDR3 is TGTGCCAGCAGCTCCACAAGGAATCAGCCCCAGCATTTT. This encodes CASSSTRNQPQHF.

V gene TRBV7-8 combines with J gene TRBJ2-6; no definite D call. CDR1 and CDR2 (germline): SGHVS, FQNEAQ. Trimming removed 0 bases from V and 4 bases from J, with 4 bases in between. The CDR3 loop spans 14 amino acids. The CDR3 reads CASSLAQGANVLTF. As DNA, the CDR3 is TGTGCCAGCAGCTTAGCGCAAGGGGCCAACGTCCTGACTTTC.

The V gene is TRBV19, the J gene TRBJ1-2, with a tentative D call TRBD1 (6 bases). The CDR3 has 12 residues. Germline assignment: CDR1 LNHDA and CDR2 SQIVND (reference sequence). Trimming shortened V by 7 bases and J by 8 bases, and 14 bases separated the two germline ends. The CDR3 sequence is CASKGQPRGYTF. In nucleotides, the CDR3 is TGTGCCAGTAAAGGACAGCCAAGGGGCTACACCTTC. Full variable domain (rest looked up from reference TRBV19 and TRBJ1-2): DGGITQSPKYLFRKEGQNVTLSCEQNLNHDAMYWYRQDPGQGLRLIYYSQIVNDFQKGDIAEGYSVSREKKESFPLTVTSAQKNPTAFYLCASKGQPRGYTFGSGTRLTVV.